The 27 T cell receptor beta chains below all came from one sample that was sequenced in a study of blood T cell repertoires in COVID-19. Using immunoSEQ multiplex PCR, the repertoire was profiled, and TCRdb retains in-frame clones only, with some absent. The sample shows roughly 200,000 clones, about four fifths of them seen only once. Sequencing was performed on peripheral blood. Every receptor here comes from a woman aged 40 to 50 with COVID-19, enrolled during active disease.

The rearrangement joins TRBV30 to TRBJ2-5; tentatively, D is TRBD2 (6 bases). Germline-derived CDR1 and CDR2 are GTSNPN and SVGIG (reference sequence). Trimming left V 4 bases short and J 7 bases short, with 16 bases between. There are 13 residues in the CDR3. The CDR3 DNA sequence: TGTGCCTGGAAAATTAGCGGTGAAGGGACCCAGTACTTC. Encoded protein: CAWKISGEGTQYF. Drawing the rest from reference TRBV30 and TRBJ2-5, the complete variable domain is SQTIHQWPATLVQPVGSPLSLECTVEGTSNPNLYWYRQAAGRGLQLLFYSVGIGQISSEVPQNLSASRPQDRQFILSSKKLLLSDSGFYLCAWKISGEGTQYFGPGTRLLVL.

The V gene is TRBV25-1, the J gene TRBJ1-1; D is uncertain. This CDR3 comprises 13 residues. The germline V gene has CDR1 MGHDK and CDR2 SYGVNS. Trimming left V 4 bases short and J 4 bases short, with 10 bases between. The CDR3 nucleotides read TGTGCCAGCAGTGCGGCTAGCGTCACTGAAGCTTTCTTT. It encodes CASSAASVTEAFF.

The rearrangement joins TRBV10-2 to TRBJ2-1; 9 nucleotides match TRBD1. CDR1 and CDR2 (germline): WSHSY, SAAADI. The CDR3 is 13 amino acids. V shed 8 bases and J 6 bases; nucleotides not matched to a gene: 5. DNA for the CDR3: TGCGCCAGCGCGGGACAGGGAATCAATGAGCAGTTCTTC. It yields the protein CASAGQGINEQFF.

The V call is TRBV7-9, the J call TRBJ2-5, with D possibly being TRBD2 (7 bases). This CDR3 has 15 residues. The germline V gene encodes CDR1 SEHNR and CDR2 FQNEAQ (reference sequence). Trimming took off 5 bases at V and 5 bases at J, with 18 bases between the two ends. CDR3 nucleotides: TGTGCCAGCAGCCCCTCTGGGGGGGGGCTGGAGACCCAGTACTTC. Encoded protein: CASSPSGGGLETQYF.

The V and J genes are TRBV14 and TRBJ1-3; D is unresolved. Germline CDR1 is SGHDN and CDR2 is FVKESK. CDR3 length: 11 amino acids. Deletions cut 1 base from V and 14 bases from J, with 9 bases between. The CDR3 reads CASSQAGTVYF. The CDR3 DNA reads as TGTGCCAGCAGCCAAGCAGGAACAGTATATTTT.

In DNA form, the CDR3 reads TGTGCCAGCAGCCATGCCGCTACGCTCACCAACACAGATACGCAGTATTTT. Translated, it gives CASSHAATLTNTDTQYF. The chain is built from TRBV27 and TRBJ2-3; D is unclear. The germline V and J ends were trimmed by 6 bases and 2 bases, with 21 bases remaining between them. Germline CDR1 and CDR2: MNHEY and SMNVEV (reference sequence). This CDR3 is built from 17 residues.

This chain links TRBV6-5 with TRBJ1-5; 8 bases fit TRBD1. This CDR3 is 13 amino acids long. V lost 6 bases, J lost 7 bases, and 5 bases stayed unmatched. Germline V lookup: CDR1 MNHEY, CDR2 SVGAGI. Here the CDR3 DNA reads TGTGCCAGCAGAAAGACAGGGGAACAGCCCCAGCATTTT. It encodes CASRKTGEQPQHF.

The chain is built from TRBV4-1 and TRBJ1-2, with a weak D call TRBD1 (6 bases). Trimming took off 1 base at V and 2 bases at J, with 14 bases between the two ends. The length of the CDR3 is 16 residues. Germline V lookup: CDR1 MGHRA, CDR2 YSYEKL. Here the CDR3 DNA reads TGCGCCAGCAGCCAAGCCGGGAGGGGGTTGAACTATGGCTACACCTTC. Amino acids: CASSQAGRGLNYGYTF.

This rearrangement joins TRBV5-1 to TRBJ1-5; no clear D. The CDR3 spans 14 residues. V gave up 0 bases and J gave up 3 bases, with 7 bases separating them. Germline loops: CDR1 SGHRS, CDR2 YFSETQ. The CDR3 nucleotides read TGCGCCAGCAGCTTGGGACACCCCAATCAGCCCCAGCATTTT. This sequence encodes CASSLGHPNQPQHF.

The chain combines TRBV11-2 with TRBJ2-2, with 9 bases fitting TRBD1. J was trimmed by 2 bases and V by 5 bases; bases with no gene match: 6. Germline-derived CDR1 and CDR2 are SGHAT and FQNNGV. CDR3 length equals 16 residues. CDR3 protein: CASSRRQGVNTGELFF. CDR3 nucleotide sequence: TGTGCCAGCAGCCGAAGACAGGGGGTAAACACCGGGGAGCTGTTTTTT.

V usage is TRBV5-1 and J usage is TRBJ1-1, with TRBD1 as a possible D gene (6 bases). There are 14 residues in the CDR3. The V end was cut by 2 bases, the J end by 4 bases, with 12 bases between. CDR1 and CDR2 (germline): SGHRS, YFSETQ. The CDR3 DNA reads TGCGCCAGCAGCTTCAGGGGCCTGGGCACTGAAGCTTTCTTT. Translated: CASSFRGLGTEAFF.

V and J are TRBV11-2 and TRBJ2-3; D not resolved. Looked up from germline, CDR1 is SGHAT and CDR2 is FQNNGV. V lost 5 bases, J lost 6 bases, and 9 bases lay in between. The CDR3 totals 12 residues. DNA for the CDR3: TGTGCCAGCAGCCCCCGACTGGATACGCAGTATTTT. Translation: CASSPRLDTQYF. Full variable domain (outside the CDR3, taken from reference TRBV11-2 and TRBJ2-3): EAGVAQSPRYKIIEKRQSVAFWCNPISGHATLYWYQQILGQGPKLLIQFQNNGVVDDSQLPKDRFSAERLKGVDSTLKIQPAKLEDSAVYLCASSPRLDTQYFGPGTRLTVL.

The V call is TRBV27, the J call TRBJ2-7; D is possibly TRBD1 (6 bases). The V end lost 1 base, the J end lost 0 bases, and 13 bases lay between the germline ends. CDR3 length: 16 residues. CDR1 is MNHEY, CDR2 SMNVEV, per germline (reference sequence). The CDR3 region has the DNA TGTGCCAGCAGTTTATTGGGGGCAGTGAGCTCCTACGAGCAGTACTTC. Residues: CASSLLGAVSSYEQYF.

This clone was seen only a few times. Written as DNA, the CDR3 is TGTGCCAGCAGCGTAGCTAGCGGGGATTTCGATACGCAGTATTTT. It translates to CASSVASGDFDTQYF. The rearrangement joins TRBV9 to TRBJ2-3; 9 nucleotides line up with TRBD2. CDR1 is SGDLS and CDR2 is YYNGEE in the germline V gene. After removal of 0 bases from V and 6 bases from J, the junction contained 5 bases not matched to a gene. The CDR3 is 15 residues long.

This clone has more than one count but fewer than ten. Here the CDR3 reads CASTPLGYTDTQYF. CDR3 DNA: TGTGCCAGCACCCCACTGGGCTACACAGATACGCAGTATTTT. The chain is built from TRBV21-1 and TRBJ2-3; the DNA was not used to check the table's D call, TRBD1. TRBV21-1 is described as a pseudogene. The CDR3 length is 14 residues.

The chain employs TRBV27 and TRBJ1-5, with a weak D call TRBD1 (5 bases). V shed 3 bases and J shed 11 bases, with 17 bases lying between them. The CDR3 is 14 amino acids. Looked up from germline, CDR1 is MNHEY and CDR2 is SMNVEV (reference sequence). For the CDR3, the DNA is TGTGCCAGCAGTTTGGATGGGGCCTTTGGGACCCAGCATTTT. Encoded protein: CASSLDGAFGTQHF.

The CDR3 DNA reads as TGTGCCAGCAGCCCCAGGGGGCCTACCAATCAGCCCCAGCATTTT. Translated: CASSPRGPTNQPQHF. This sequence joins TRBV3-1 (or the pseudogene TRBV3-2) and TRBJ1-5, with 8 bases that match TRBD1. Germline-derived CDR1 and CDR2 are LGHDT and YNNKEL (reference sequence). This CDR3 has 15 amino acids. Germline trimming cut 4 bases from V and 3 bases from J; bases unmatched to any gene: 5.

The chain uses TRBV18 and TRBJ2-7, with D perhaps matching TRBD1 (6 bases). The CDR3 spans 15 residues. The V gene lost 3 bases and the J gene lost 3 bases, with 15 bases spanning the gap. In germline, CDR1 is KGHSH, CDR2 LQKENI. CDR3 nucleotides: TGTGCCAGCTCACCGTCGTCGGGGACAAACTACGAGCAGTACTTC. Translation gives CASSPSSGTNYEQYF.

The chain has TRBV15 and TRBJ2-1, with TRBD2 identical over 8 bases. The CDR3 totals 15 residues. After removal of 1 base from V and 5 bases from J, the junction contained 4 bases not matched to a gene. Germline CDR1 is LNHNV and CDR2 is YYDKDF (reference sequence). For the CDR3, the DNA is TGTGCCACCAGCAGAGCGCGGGGGGTGAACAATGAGCAGTTCTTC. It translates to CATSRARGVNNEQFF.

CDR3 bases: TGTGCCAGCTCACCCGTAAGCGGGACTAACACCGGGGAGCTGTTTTTT. The encoded protein is CASSPVSGTNTGELFF. The V call is TRBV18, the J call TRBJ2-2; TRBD2 matches 7 bases. CDR1 and CDR2 from the germline V gene are KGHSH and LQKENI. V gave up 3 bases and J gave up 2 bases; unmatched junction bases: 6. This CDR3 is built from 16 residues.

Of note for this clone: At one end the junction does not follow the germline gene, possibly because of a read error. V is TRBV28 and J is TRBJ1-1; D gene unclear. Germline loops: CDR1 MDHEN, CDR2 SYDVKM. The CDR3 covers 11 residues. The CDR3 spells CASSQDSSPIF. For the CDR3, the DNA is TGTGCCAGCAGTCAGGACTCGTCGCCCATCTTT.

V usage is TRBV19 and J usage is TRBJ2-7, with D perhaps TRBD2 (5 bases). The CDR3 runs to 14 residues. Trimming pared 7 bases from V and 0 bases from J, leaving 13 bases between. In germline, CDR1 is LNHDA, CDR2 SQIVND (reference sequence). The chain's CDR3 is CASTQTTSSYEQYF. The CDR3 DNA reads TGTGCCAGTACTCAGACAACTAGCTCCTACGAGCAGTACTTC.

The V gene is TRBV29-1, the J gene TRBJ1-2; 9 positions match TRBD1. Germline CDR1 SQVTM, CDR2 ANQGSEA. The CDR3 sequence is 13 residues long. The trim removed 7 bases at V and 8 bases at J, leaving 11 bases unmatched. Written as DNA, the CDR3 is TGCAGCGCCAAGGACAGGGGAATTGAGGGCTACACCTTC. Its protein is CSAKDRGIEGYTF.

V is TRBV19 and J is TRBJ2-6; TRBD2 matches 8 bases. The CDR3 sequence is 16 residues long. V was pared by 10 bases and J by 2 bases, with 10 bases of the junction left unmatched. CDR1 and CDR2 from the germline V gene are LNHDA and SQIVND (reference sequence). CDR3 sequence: CATNSGSFPGANVLTF. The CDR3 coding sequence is TGTGCCACCAACAGCGGGAGTTTTCCTGGGGCCAACGTCCTGACTTTC.

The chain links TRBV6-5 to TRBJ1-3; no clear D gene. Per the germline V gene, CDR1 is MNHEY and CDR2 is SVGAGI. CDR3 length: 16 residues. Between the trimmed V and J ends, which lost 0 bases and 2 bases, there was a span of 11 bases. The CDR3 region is CASSYSFSMAGNTIYF. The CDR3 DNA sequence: TGTGCCAGCAGTTACTCCTTTAGCATGGCTGGAAACACCATATATTTT.

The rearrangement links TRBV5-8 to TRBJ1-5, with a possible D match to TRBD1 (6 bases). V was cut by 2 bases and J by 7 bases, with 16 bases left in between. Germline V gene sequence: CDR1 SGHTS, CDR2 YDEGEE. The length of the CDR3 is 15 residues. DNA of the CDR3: TGTGCCAGCAGCTTTTCCGGGACAAGGGACCAGCCCCAGCATTTT. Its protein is CASSFSGTRDQPQHF.

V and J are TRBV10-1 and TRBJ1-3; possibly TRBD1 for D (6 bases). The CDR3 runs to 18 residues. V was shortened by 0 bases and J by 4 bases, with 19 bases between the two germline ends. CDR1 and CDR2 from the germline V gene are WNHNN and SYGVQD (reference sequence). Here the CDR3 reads CASSESPGFRGSGNTIYF. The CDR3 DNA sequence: TGCGCCAGCAGTGAGTCGCCAGGATTCAGGGGCTCCGGAAACACCATATATTTT.